These 8 T cell receptor beta chains originate from one sample sequenced in a study of type 1 and type 2 diabetes patients. PCR was run on genomic DNA. Multiplex PCR with 30 forward and 13 reverse primers amplified the TCR beta CDR3. One entry per CDR3 protein results from TCRdb running MiXCR on the multiplex PCR reads. The data contain fewer than 350,000 distinct CDR3 sequences, around 47% of them singletons. Sequencing was carried out using peripheral blood mononuclear cells (PBMCs). The receptors come from a man in his late teens or twenties with type 2 diabetes.

This clonotype was detected a few times. Sequence at one end of the junction differs from germline and may be a read error. The chain carries TRBV6-6 and TRBJ2-7, with D uncertain. The CDR3 extends over 12 amino acids. From germline, CDR1 is MNHNY and CDR2 SVGAGI (reference sequence). In nucleotides, the CDR3 is TGTGCCATCAGTGAGAGGTCCTACGAGCAGTACTTC. Amino acids: CAISERSYEQYF.

This clonotype was counted only a few times. V and J are TRBV12-5 and TRBJ1-4; D unclear. V dropped 0 bases and J dropped 8 bases, with 7 bases sitting between them. CDR3 length: 13 residues. In germline, CDR1 is LGHNT, CDR2 FRNRAP. CDR3 protein: CASGLVLGEKLFF. In nucleotides, the CDR3 is TGTGCTAGTGGTTTGGTACTAGGGGAAAAACTGTTTTTT.

This clonotype appeared a few times. The chain couples TRBV20-1 to TRBJ1-5; possibly TRBD1 for D (5 bases). This CDR3 has 14 residues. Per germline, CDR1 DFQATT and CDR2 SNEGSKA (reference sequence). Trimming left V 3 bases short and J 3 bases short, with 12 bases between. For the CDR3, the DNA is TGCAGTGCTAGTGCCGACAGCTCCAATCAGCCCCAGCATTTT. It is translated as CSASADSSNQPQHF.

This clonotype was seen more than once but under ten times. This rearrangement joins TRBV20-1 to TRBJ2-1, with D perhaps TRBD2 (6 bases). The CDR3 loop spans 15 amino acids. Deletions cut 5 bases from V and 0 bases from J, with 14 bases between. CDR1 DFQATT and CDR2 SNEGSKA come from the germline V gene (reference sequence). CDR3 DNA: TGCAGTGCTCCGCCGGGGGAGAGCTCCTACAATGAGCAGTTCTTC. Translation: CSAPPGESSYNEQFF.

The chain joins TRBV2 to TRBJ2-7; possibly TRBD1 for D (6 bases). The CDR3 sequence is 14 residues long. Trimming pared 6 bases from V and 4 bases from J, leaving 16 bases between. CDR1 is SNHLY, CDR2 FYNNEI, per germline. The CDR3 DNA reads TGTGCCAGCAGGCCTCGCCGTACAGGGTACGAGCAGTACTTC. This encodes CASRPRRTGYEQYF.

The chain joins TRBV7-3 to TRBJ2-3; D remains unclear. This CDR3 spans 14 amino acids. Per the germline V gene, CDR1 is SGHTA and CDR2 is FQGTGA. The V end lost 3 bases, the J end lost 2 bases, and 9 bases lay between the germline ends. As DNA, the CDR3 is TGTGCCAGCAGCTTTGGTAACCCCACAGATACGCAGTATTTT. Translating gives CASSFGNPTDTQYF.

The rearrangement joins TRBV6-2 or TRBV6-3 to TRBJ2-5, with no clear D. The germline gives CDR1 MNHEY, CDR2 SVGEGT. The CDR3 covers 15 residues. Trimming took 5 bases from V and 0 from J, leaving 13 bases between them. CDR3: CASSTGRRNQETQYF. CDR3 sequence (DNA): TGTGCCAGCAGTACCGGGCGCCGAAACCAAGAGACCCAGTACTTC.

This clonotype was counted between two and nine times. The chain employs TRBV24-1 and TRBJ1-2; perhaps TRBD1 as D (5 bases). The CDR3 contains 14 residues. CDR1 is KGHDR, CDR2 SFDVKD, per germline. V lost 4 bases and J lost 4, with 12 bases in between. CDR3: CATSDYDSAYGYTF. CDR3 coding DNA: TGTGCCACCAGTGACTACGACAGTGCCTATGGCTACACCTTC.